This note documents a single TCR beta chain sequence. This clonotype was observed at least ten times. The antigen this receptor binds is unknown. The sample holds no much larger clone one base away, and base qualities are not on file. The data stem from a study of T cells after yellow fever vaccination (dated 2019 in TCRdb). Regarding the study in general: The SMART-Seq v4 Ultra Low Input RNA kit was used to prepare libraries from fractions with low cell numbers. Blood samples were taken at several timepoints before and after primary and secondary immunization, and bulk PBMC replicates and cell subsets were isolated. Bulk TCR alpha and beta repertoires were sequenced longitudinally to track T-cell clones before and after primary and booster YFV17D yellow fever vaccination. Two healthy male donors made up the cohort, one aged 18 to 30 years and the other aged 30 to 40 years. Here is what the overall study found, with its caveats: After the booster, most clones that had expanded after primary vaccination were detected again (approximately 96% of CD4 and around nine tenths of CD8), suggesting broad maintenance of memory. The secondary T-cell response was found to be weaker but faster than the primary response, with a peak reached on day 5 rather than on day 15. A small fraction of clonotypes appeared in both the CD4 and CD8 compartments, likely as a result of convergent recombination. FACS-sorted repertoires could contain abundant contaminating clonotypes from the bulk population, so computational filtering was required. Because the study included only a couple of donors, the extent to which the findings can be generalized is limited.

Trimmed from V: 1 base; trimmed from J: 7 bases; junction bases lacking a gene match: 11. The CDR3, cysteine through phenylalanine, is 17 amino acids long. This entry keeps only the CDR3 DNA: 51 bases, framed from base 1. The germline V gene yields SGHRS for CDR1 and YFSETQ for CDR2. The treatment or condition label corresponds to: live attenuated yellow fever vaccine strain. A standard Ficoll-Paque protocol was used to isolate PBMCs from peripheral blood. CD4 and CD8 T-cell fractions were isolated with Dynabeads CD4 and CD8 positive selection kits. TriZol was used to extract RNA from bulk PBMCs, from CD4 and CD8 fractions, and from dextramer-positive and dextramer-negative fractions. Sequenced on an Illumina NovaSeq 6000. Synthesis of TCR cDNA relied on 5'RACE template switching, a step that introduced a universal primer site along with unique molecular identifiers. Priming of cDNA synthesis was performed from both the TCR alpha and TCR beta constant segments. Libraries were amplified in two PCR steps, with sample barcodes and sequencing adapters added in the second step. Sequencing of the libraries was done on either Illumina HiSeq 2500 (2x100 bp) or NovaSeq (2x150 bp). As for the authors' bioinformatics: Reads were demultiplexed and collapsed into UMI consensus sequences with MIGEC, and V(D)J alignment was performed with MiXCR. Using edgeR on replicate PBMC samples, clonotypes were called vaccine-responding if FDR was below 0.01 and the log2 fold change was above 5 up to day 15. CD4 or CD8 identity was assigned to each bulk clonotype according to whether the clonotype was present at higher abundance in the sequenced CD4 repertoire or the sequenced CD8 repertoire. TCRdb reprocessing: public reads trimmed at Q25 with fastp, clones called with MiXCR, in-frame beta chains kept. Rows matching on CDR3 protein sequence are summarized as one entry with the most common DNA and genes. For this entry, the V and J calls and clone size follow TCRdb and not the study's own pipeline. The sample yields some 300,000 distinct CDR3 sequences; around 9.3% were counted once. The ten largest account for about 3% of the sample.

The source is a man between 18 and 35 years old who received the YFV17D yellow fever vaccine. The V and J segments used are TRBV5-1 and TRBJ2-1; 10 central bases correspond to TRBD2. The sequencing here drew on CD4+ T cells sorted from PBMCs, taken 5 days after the yellow fever booster vaccination. In nucleotides, the sequence is TGCGCCAGCAGCTTGAGTAGCGGGGGGCCTCCTGGGAATGAGCAGTTCTTC. This encodes CASSLSSGGPPGNEQFF.